The rows below give T cell receptor beta chains drawn from one sample of a study of control samples from healthy donors and cancer patients. This table comes from immunoSEQ multiplex PCR, and its TCRdb copy is limited to in-frame clones, with some not included. The profile covers approximately 160,000 clones, with 80% to 95% appearing a single time and about 2.1% taken by the ten largest. Sequenced material: blood. These receptors all come from a woman aged 40 to 49 in good health. Each CDR3 is given with its conserved first and last residue. A clone size is listed for some rows: how often the clone was seen (once, few, many), or a class if it is expanded.

abundance	len	v_gene	CDR3aa
-	12	TRBV6-6	CASSYVRYEQYF
-	19	TRBV7-9	CASSLGAPGQGARGYGYTF
-	14	TRBV5-1	CASSFRKGQYEQYF
-	13	TRBV29-1	CSVAGGGTDTQYF
-	15	TRBV18	CASSSDRAPYTEAFF
-	13	TRBV20-1	CSASTFLNTEAFF
-	16	TRBV27	CASSRDRVAVGEKLFF
-	13	TRBV7-8	CASSSAHVGEQFF
-	12	TRBV9	CASSPQGAEAFF
-	18	TRBV3-1/TRBV3-2	CASSQEAGGDLGANVLTF
-	16	TRBV7-2	CASSLGPGGMNTEAFF
-	12	TRBV12-3/TRBV12-4	CASTRTDSPLHF
-	15	TRBV27	CASSGSGQIYQPQHF
-	15	TRBV5-4	CASSIGLSGSVGYTF
-	15	TRBV2	CASSELQGRADGYTF
-	14	TRBV10-3	CAISEKGTVYEQYF
once	17	TRBV7-8	CASSPTSLTGASYEQYF
-	14	TRBV20-1	CSASLGQNYNEQFF
-	16	TRBV5-4	CASSLAPGGDYNEQFF
-	14	TRBV10-2	CASSESGTNTEAFF
-	17	TRBV6-6	CASSPQGAGGPTDTQYF
-	16	TRBV4-1	CASSQEWGASTDTQYF
-	14	TRBV11-2	CASSMRGRDEKLFF
-	14	TRBV5-6	CASSFWEGTYGYTF
-	14	TRBV18	CASSPQGANYGYTF
-	13	TRBV11-2	CASSLEVGSPLHF